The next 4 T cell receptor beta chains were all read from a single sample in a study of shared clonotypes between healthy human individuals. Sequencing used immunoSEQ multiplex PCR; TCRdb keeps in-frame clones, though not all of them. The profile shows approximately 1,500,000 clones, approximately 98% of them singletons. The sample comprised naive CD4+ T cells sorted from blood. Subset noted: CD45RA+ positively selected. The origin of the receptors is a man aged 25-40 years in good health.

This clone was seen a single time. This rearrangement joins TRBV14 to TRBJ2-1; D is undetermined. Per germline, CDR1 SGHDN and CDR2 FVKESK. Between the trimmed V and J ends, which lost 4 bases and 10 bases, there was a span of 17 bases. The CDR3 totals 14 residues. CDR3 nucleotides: TGTGCCAGCAGCCCGTTCAACCTTACCCGGGAGCAGTTCTTC. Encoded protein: CASSPFNLTREQFF.

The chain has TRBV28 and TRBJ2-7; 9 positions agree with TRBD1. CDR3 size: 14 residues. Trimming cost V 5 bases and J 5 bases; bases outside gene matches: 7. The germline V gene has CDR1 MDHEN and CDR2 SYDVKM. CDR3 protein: CASSTPGQGHEQYF. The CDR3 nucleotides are TGTGCCAGCAGTACGCCGGGACAGGGCCACGAGCAGTACTTC. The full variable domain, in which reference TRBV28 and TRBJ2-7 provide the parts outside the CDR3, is DVKVTQSSRYLVKRTGEKVFLECVQDMDHENMFWYRQDPGLGLRLIYFSYDVKMKEKGDIPEGYSVSREKKERFSLILESASTNQTSMYLCASSTPGQGHEQYFGPGTRLTVT.

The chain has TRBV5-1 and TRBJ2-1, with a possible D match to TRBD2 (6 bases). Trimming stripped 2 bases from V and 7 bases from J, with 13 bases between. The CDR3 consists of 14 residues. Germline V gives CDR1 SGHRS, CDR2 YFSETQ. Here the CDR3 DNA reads TGCGCCAGCAGCTTCTCGGGAGATCGGAATGAGCAGTTCTTC. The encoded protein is CASSFSGDRNEQFF.

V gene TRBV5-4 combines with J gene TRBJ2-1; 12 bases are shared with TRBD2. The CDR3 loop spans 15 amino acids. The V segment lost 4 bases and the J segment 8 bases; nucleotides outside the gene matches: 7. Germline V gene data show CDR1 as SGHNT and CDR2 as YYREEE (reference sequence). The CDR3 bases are TGTGCCAGCAGCCGTAAGACTAGCGGGAGCTATGAGCAGTTCTTC. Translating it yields CASSRKTSGSYEQFF.